The rows below give T cell receptor beta chains drawn from one sample of a study of cytomegalovirus exposure and HLA in healthy donors. Libraries were prepared by immunoSEQ multiplex PCR; TCRdb keeps only in-frame clonotypes and omits some of them. The top ten hold 1% to 1.5% of the sample, which has 200,000 to 250,000 clones, more than 75% seen once. The material sequenced was PBMCs. The receptors derive from a human donor in good health. Both conserved end residues are part of each CDR3. The D gene is left open where the match is weak. Some rows mark clone size as missing; the rest say once, few, many or name a class of expanded clone.

.,TRBV30,TRBJ2-4,.,CAWSGRGSGAKNIQYF,TGTGCCTGGAGCGGAAGAGGGTCCGGAGCCAAAAACATTCAGTACTTC
.,TRBV4-3,TRBJ2-7,.,CASSRSGPYEQYF,TGCGCCAGCAGCCGAAGCGGCCCCTACGAGCAGTACTTC
.,TRBV2,TRBJ2-7,.,CASSVGGSVEQYF,TGTGCCAGCAGTGTTGGGGGCTCGGTCGAGCAGTACTTC
once,TRBV7-9,TRBJ1-1,.,CASSLSEFTEAFF,TGTGCCAGCAGCTTATCCGAGTTCACTGAAGCTTTCTTT
.,TRBV5-1,TRBJ1-5,.,CASSLGQGQSQHF,TGCGCCAGCAGCTTGGGTCAGGGTCAGTCCCAGCATTTT
.,TRBV7-2,TRBJ2-1,.,CASSPSSYNEQFF,TGTGCCAGCAGCCCGAGCTCCTACAATGAGCAGTTCTTC
.,TRBV27,TRBJ1-2,TRBD1,CASSPRDRGSRNYGYTF,TGTGCCAGCAGTCCAAGGGACAGGGGATCTCGTAACTATGGCTACACCTTC
few,TRBV19,TRBJ1-1,.,CASSRAAGFNTEAFF,TGTGCCAGTAGCAGGGCGGCGGGATTTAACACTGAAGCTTTCTTT
.,TRBV7-8,TRBJ2-1,TRBD2,CASSLRAGEYNEQFF,TGTGCCAGCAGCTTAAGAGCGGGAGAATACAATGAGCAGTTCTTC
.,TRBV29-1,TRBJ1-2,TRBD1,CSAGTVYGYTF,TGCAGCGCGGGGACAGTCTATGGCTACACCTTC
.,TRBV5-6,TRBJ2-1,.,CASSLAPGSYNEQFF,TGTGCCAGCAGTCTAGCCCCCGGCTCCTACAATGAGCAGTTCTTC
.,TRBV7-9,TRBJ2-2,TRBD2,CSSSAALAGEVGELFF,TGTTCCAGCAGCGCCGCTTTAGCGGGAGAGGTGGGGGAGCTGTTTTTT
few,TRBV2,TRBJ2-6,.,CATNPGANVLTF,TGTGCCACCAATCCTGGGGCCAACGTCCTGACTTTC
few,TRBV7-9,TRBJ2-2,.,CASSENRAGNTGELFF,TGTGCCAGCAGCGAAAACAGGGCTGGAAACACCGGGGAGCTGTTTTTT
.,TRBV10-3,TRBJ2-5,TRBD2,CAISGEGIQETQYF,TGTGCCATCAGTGGGGAGGGGATCCAAGAGACCCAGTACTTC
.,TRBV19,TRBJ2-7,TRBD1,CASSPGQGRFGEQYF,TGTGCCAGTAGTCCCGGACAGGGGCGGTTCGGCGAGCAGTACTTC